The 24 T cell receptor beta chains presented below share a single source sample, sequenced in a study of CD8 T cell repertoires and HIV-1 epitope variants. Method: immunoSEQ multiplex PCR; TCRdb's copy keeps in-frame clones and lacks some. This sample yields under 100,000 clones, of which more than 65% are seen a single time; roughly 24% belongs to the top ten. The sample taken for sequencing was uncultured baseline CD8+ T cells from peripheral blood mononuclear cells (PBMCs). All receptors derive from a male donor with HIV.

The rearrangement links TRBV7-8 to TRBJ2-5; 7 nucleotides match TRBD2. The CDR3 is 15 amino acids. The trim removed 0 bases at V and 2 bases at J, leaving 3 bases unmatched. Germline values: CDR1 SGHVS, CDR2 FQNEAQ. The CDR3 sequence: CASSLALSGQETQYF. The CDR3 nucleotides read TGTGCCAGCAGCTTAGCGCTTAGCGGGCAAGAGACCCAGTACTTC.

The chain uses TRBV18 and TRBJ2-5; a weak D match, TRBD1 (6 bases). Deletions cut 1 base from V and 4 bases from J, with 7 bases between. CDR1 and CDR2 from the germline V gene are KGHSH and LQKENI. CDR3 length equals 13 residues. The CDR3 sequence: CASSPQQGETQYF. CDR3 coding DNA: TGTGCCAGCTCACCACAACAGGGAGAGACCCAGTACTTC.

The CDR3 DNA is TGTGCCAGCAGCACCGGGACAGGTGGGAACTATGGCTACACCTTC. Translating gives CASSTGTGGNYGYTF. The chain employs TRBV6-4 and TRBJ1-2; 8 positions match TRBD1. V lost 6 bases and J lost 2; bases outside the gene matches: 8. Germline V CDR1 and CDR2: MRHNA, SNTAGT. The CDR3 consists of 15 residues.

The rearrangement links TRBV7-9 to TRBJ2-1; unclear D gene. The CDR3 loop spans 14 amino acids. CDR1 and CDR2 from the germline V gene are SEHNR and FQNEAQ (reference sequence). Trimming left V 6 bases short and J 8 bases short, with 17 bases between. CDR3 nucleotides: TGTGCCAGCAGTCGACTGCGAGTTTTAGATGAGCAGTTCTTC. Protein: CASSRLRVLDEQFF.

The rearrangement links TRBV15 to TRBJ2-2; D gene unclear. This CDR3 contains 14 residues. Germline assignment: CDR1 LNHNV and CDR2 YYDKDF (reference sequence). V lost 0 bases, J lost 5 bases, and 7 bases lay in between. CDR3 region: CATSRDLLTGELFF. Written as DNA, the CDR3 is TGTGCCACCAGCAGAGATCTGCTGACCGGGGAGCTGTTTTTT.

Here the CDR3 DNA reads TGCGCCAGCAGCCAAGATGTGGCAGGGATGTTTGGAAACACCATATATTTT. It yields the protein CASSQDVAGMFGNTIYF. The chain has TRBV4-3 and TRBJ1-3; tentatively, D is TRBD1 (5 bases). CDR1 and CDR2 (germline): LGHNA, YSLEER. This CDR3 spans 17 amino acids. With 0 bases removed from V and 3 bases from J, the gap between germline ends came to 15 bases.

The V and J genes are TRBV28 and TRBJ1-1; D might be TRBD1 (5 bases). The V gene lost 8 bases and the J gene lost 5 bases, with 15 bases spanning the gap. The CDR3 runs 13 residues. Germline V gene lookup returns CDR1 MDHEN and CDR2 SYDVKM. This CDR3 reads CASVHGGDTEAFF. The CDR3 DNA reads TGTGCCAGCGTCCACGGGGGGGATACTGAAGCTTTCTTT.

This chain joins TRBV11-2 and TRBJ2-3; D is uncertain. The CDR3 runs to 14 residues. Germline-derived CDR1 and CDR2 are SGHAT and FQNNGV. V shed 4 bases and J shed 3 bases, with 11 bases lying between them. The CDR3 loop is CASSSARVTDTQYF. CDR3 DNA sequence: TGTGCCAGCAGCTCCGCCCGGGTGACAGATACGCAGTATTTT.

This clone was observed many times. CDR3 sequence (DNA): TGTGCCAGCAGCTCACCCAGGAGCCAAGAGACCCAGTACTTC. Translation gives CASSSPRSQETQYF. The V call is TRBV5-4, the J call TRBJ2-5; D gene uncertain. This CDR3 has 14 residues. Per the germline V gene, CDR1 is SGHNT and CDR2 is YYREEE (reference sequence). The V end lost 3 bases, the J end lost 1 base, and 10 bases lay between the germline ends.

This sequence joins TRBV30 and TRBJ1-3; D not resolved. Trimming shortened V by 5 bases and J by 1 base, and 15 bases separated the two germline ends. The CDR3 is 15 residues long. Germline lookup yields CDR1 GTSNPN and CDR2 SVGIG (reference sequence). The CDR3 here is CAWSRLAASGNTIYF. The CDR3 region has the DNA TGTGCCTGGTCCCGGCTGGCCGCTTCTGGAAACACCATATATTTT.

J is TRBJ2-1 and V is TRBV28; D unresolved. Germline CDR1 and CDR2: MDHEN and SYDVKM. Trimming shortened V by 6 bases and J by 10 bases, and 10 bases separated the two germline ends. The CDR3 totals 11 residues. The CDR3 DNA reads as TGTGCCAGCAGCCAGTCTTACGAGCAGTTCTTC. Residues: CASSQSYEQFF.

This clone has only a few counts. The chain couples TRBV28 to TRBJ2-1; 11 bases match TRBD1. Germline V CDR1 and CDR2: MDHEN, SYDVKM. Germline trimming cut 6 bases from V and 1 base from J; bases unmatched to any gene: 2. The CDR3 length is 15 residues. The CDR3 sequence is CASSGTGGSYNEQFF. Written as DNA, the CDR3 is TGTGCCAGCAGCGGGACAGGGGGTTCCTACAATGAGCAGTTCTTC.

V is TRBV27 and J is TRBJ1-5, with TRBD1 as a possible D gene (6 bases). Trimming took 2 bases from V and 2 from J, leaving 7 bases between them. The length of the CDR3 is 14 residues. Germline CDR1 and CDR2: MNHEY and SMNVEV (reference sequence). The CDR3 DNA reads TGTGCCAGCAGTTTACGACAGGGCAATCAGCCCCAGCATTTT. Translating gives CASSLRQGNQPQHF.

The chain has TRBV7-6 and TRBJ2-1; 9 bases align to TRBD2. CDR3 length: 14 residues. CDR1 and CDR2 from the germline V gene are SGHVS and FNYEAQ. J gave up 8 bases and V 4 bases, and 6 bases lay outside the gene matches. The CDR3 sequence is CASSSSLAGYEQFF. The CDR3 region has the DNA TGTGCCAGCAGCTCTTCCCTAGCGGGGTATGAGCAGTTCTTC.

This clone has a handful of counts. This CDR3 reads CSVEWYWTGESNEQFF. In nucleotides, the CDR3 is TGCAGCGTTGAATGGTATTGGACAGGGGAGTCCAATGAGCAGTTCTTC. J is TRBJ2-1 and V is TRBV29-1; 9 bases line up with TRBD1. V was pared by 2 bases and J by 6 bases, with 11 bases of the junction left unmatched. Per the germline V gene, CDR1 is SQVTM and CDR2 is ANQGSEA. There are 16 residues in the CDR3.

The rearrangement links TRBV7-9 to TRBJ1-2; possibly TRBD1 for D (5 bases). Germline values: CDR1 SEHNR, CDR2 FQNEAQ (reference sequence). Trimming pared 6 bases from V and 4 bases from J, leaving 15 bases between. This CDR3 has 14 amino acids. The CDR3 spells CASSYTGGIYGYTF. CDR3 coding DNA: TGTGCCAGCAGTTACACGGGGGGTATCTATGGCTACACCTTC.

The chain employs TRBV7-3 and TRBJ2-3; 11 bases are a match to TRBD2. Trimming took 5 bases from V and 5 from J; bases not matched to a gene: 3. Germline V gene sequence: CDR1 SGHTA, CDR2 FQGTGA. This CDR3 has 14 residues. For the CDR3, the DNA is TGTGCCAGCAGCAACCTAGCGGGGGGAGATACGCAGTATTTT. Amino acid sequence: CASSNLAGGDTQYF.

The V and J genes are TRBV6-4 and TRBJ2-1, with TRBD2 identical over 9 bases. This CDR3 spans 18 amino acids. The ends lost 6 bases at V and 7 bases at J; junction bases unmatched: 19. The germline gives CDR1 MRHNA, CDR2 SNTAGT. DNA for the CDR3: TGTGCCAGCAGGCAGGAGGGGTTGGTAGCGGGAGTCAGAAATGAGCAGTTCTTC. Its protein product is CASRQEGLVAGVRNEQFF.

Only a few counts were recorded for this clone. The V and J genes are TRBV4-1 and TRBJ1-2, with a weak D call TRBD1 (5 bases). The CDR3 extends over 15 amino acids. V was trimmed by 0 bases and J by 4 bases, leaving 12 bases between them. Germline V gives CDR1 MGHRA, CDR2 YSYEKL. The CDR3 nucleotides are TGCGCCAGCAGCCAAGATATCGGGGCCGGCTATGGCTACACCTTC. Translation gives CASSQDIGAGYGYTF.

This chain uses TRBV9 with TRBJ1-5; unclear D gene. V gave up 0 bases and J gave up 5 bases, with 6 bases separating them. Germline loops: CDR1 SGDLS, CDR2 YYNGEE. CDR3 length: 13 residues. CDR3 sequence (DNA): TGTGCCAGCAGCGTAGCAGCTGATCAGCCCCAGCATTTT. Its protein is CASSVAADQPQHF.

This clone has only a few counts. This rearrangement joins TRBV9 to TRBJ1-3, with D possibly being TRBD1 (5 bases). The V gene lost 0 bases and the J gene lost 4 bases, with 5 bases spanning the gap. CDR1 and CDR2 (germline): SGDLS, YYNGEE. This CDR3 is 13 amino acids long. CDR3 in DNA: TGTGCCAGCAGCGTAGACAGGGGAAACACCATATATTTT. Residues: CASSVDRGNTIYF. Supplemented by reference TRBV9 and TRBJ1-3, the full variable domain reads DSGVTQTPKHLITATGQRVTLRCSPRSGDLSVYWYQQSLDQGLQFLIQYYNGEERAKGNILERFSAQQFPDLHSELNLSSLELGDSALYFCASSVDRGNTIYFGEGSWLTVV.

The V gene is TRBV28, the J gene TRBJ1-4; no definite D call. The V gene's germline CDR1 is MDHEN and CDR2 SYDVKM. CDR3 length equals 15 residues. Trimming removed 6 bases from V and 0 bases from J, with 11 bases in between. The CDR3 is CASRSRQTTNEKLFF. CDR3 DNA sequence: TGTGCCAGCAGGTCGCGACAAACAACTAATGAAAAACTGTTTTTT.

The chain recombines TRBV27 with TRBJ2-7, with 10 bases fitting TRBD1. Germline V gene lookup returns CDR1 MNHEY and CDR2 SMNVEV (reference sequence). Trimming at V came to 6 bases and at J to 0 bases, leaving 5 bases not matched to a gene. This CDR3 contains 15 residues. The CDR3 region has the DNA TGTGCCAGCAGATCGACAGGGGGCTTCTCCTACGAGCAGTACTTC. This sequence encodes CASRSTGGFSYEQYF.

The chain's CDR3 is CASTRGPRQGPYEQYF. The CDR3, as DNA: TGTGCCAGCACCAGAGGGCCCCGACAGGGCCCCTACGAGCAGTACTTC. V gene TRBV11-1 combines with J gene TRBJ2-7, with 7 bases matching TRBD1. The CDR3 is 16 amino acids. J gave up 2 bases and V 7 bases, and 14 bases lay outside the gene matches. Germline V gene sequence: CDR1 SGHAT, CDR2 FQDESV (reference sequence). Based on the CDR3 plus reference TRBV11-1 and TRBJ2-7, the full variable domain is EAEVAQSPRYKITEKSQAVAFWCDPISGHATLYWYRQILGQGPELLVQFQDESVVDDSQLPKDRFSAERLKGVDSTLKIQPAELGDSAMYLCASTRGPRQGPYEQYFGPGTRLTVT.